These 27 T cell receptor beta chains originate from one sample sequenced in a study of blood T cell repertoires in COVID-19. The repertoire was sequenced with immunoSEQ multiplex PCR; TCRdb's copy has only in-frame clones and lacks some. The sample contains around 77,000 clones, about 88% of which appear only once. Sequencing was done on a sample of peripheral blood. The receptors shown here come from a woman at least 80 years old with active or convalescent COVID-19.

V and J are TRBV2 and TRBJ1-2, with unresolved D. The CDR3 is made up of 16 amino acids. V was trimmed by 0 bases and J by 4 bases, leaving 15 bases between them. Per the germline V gene, CDR1 is SNHLY and CDR2 is FYNNEI. In DNA, the CDR3 is TGTGCCAGCAGTGAAGCGCTTGGAGGGCTAGGCTATGGCTACACCTTC. Translating it yields CASSEALGGLGYGYTF.

The rearrangement links TRBV6-5 to TRBJ1-5; D is perhaps TRBD1 (6 bases). Trimming cost V 2 bases and J 0 bases, with 8 bases left between them. Per the germline V gene, CDR1 is MNHEY and CDR2 is SVGAGI. CDR3 length: 15 residues. This chain's CDR3 is CASSYGTPSNQPQHF. The CDR3 nucleotides are TGTGCCAGCAGTTACGGGACACCTAGCAATCAGCCCCAGCATTTT.

The chain carries TRBV6-2 or TRBV6-3 and TRBJ1-6; 9 bases agree with TRBD1. V shed 4 bases, J shed 7 bases, and the junction held 5 bases outside the gene matches. The germline V gene encodes CDR1 MNHEY and CDR2 SVGEGT. The CDR3 sequence is 15 residues long. The CDR3 region is CASSSTGGWNSPLHF. The CDR3 bases are TGTGCCAGCAGTTCAACAGGGGGCTGGAATTCACCCCTCCACTTT.

The J gene is TRBJ2-2, the V gene TRBV27; 12 positions match TRBD2. Trimming at V came to 7 bases and at J to 5 bases, leaving 5 bases not matched to a gene. The CDR3 contains 15 residues. Germline-derived CDR1 and CDR2 are MNHEY and SMNVEV (reference sequence). The CDR3 spells CASTLAGGGTGELFF. The DNA of the CDR3 is TGTGCCAGCACACTAGCGGGGGGAGGGACCGGGGAGCTGTTTTTT.

The gene calls are TRBV5-4 and TRBJ2-1; 8 bases fit TRBD2. Trimming at V came to 0 bases and at J to 2 bases, leaving 4 bases not matched to a gene. Germline CDR1 and CDR2: SGHNT and YYREEE (reference sequence). CDR3 length: 16 residues. For the CDR3, the DNA is TGTGCCAGCAGCTTGGATGGTAGCGGGACCTACAATGAGCAGTTCTTC. Its translation: CASSLDGSGTYNEQFF.

The rearrangement uses TRBV5-4 and TRBJ2-5; 10 positions agree with TRBD2. The CDR3 loop spans 17 amino acids. The V gene end was trimmed by 5 bases and the J gene end by 0 bases; junction bases not matched to a gene: 10. Germline CDR1 and CDR2: SGHNT and YYREEE (reference sequence). The CDR3 bases are TGTGCCAGCAGGTCAACGGGGACTAGCGAGAACCAAGAGACCCAGTACTTC. It encodes CASRSTGTSENQETQYF.

The J gene is TRBJ1-4, the V gene TRBV25-1; D remains ambiguous. This CDR3 has 14 amino acids. V lost 4 bases, J lost 4 bases, and 10 bases lay in between. Germline CDR1 and CDR2: MGHDK and SYGVNS. CDR3 sequence reads: CASSATGNNEKLFF. The CDR3 DNA follows: TGTGCCAGCAGTGCGACGGGGAATAATGAAAAACTGTTTTTT.

This chain joins TRBV27 and TRBJ1-1; TRBD1 aligns across 8 bases. The CDR3 loop spans 15 amino acids. J lost 6 bases, V lost 2 bases, and 8 bases had no gene match. From germline, CDR1 is MNHEY and CDR2 SMNVEV (reference sequence). The CDR3 region has the DNA TGTGCCAGCAGTTTACCTGGACAGGGTAGGGCTGAAGCTTTCTTT. Translation: CASSLPGQGRAEAFF.

The rearrangement uses TRBV28 and TRBJ2-4; 8 bases are a match to TRBD2. Germline V CDR1 and CDR2: MDHEN, SYDVKM. V lost 5 bases, J lost 6 bases, and 12 bases stayed unmatched. The CDR3 consists of 16 residues. CDR3 loop: CASSILRGVEGNIQYF. The CDR3 DNA sequence: TGTGCCAGCAGTATACTGCGGGGGGTGGAGGGAAACATTCAGTACTTC.

The V and J genes are TRBV7-3 and TRBJ1-3; 7 bases agree with TRBD1. CDR1 is SGHTA and CDR2 is FQGTGA in the germline V gene. Unmatched junction bases numbered 11, after V lost 7 bases and J lost 2 bases. The CDR3 sequence is 16 residues long. The CDR3 bases are TGTGCCAGCATCTACAGGGGTCGCAAGGCTGGAAACACCATATATTTT. Amino acids: CASIYRGRKAGNTIYF.

J is TRBJ2-7 and V is TRBV9; D gene ambiguous. Trimming took off 0 bases at V and 1 base at J, with 5 bases between the two ends. Germline V gene sequence: CDR1 SGDLS, CDR2 YYNGEE. CDR3 length equals 13 residues. CDR3 sequence (DNA): TGTGCCAGCAGCGTAGGACAATCCTACGAGCAGTACTTC. The encoded protein is CASSVGQSYEQYF.

The V call is TRBV5-1, the J call TRBJ2-3, with TRBD1 matching over 12 bases. Germline V gene data show CDR1 as SGHRS and CDR2 as YFSETQ. Trimming cost V 0 bases and J 4 bases; bases outside gene matches: 3. The CDR3 runs to 16 residues. CDR3 loop: CASSLGDRGRADTQYF. In nucleotides, the CDR3 is TGCGCCAGCAGCTTGGGGGACAGGGGGCGAGCAGATACGCAGTATTTT.

The V and J genes are TRBV5-5 and TRBJ2-7; D might be TRBD1 (6 bases). The length of the CDR3 is 15 residues. The germline V and J ends were trimmed by 0 bases and 5 bases, with 15 bases remaining between them. CDR1 is SGHKS and CDR2 is YYEKEE in the germline V gene (reference sequence). The CDR3 spells CASSLEQGWSNEQYF. DNA for the CDR3: TGTGCCAGCAGCTTGGAACAGGGTTGGTCCAACGAGCAGTACTTC. Variable domain in full (rest from reference TRBV5-5 and TRBJ2-7): DAGVTQSPTHLIKTRGQQVTLRCSPISGHKSVSWYQQVLGQGPQFIFQYYEKEERGRGNFPDRFSARQFPNYSSELNVNALLLGDSALYLCASSLEQGWSNEQYFGPGTRLTVT.

The chain is built from TRBV28 and TRBJ1-5; D is ambiguous. The germline gives CDR1 MDHEN, CDR2 SYDVKM. The CDR3 is 10 residues long. V was clipped by 11 bases and J by 5 bases, with 7 bases between them. The CDR3 nucleotides are TGTGCCCCCTCGGATCAGCCCCAGCATTTT. It specifies CAPSDQPQHF.

Here the CDR3 reads CASSRQGPQPQHF. CDR3 sequence (DNA): TGTGCCAGCAGCCGACAGGGTCCTCAGCCCCAGCATTTT. This chain connects TRBV7-8 to TRBJ1-5, with 7 positions matching TRBD1. The germline gives CDR1 SGHVS, CDR2 FQNEAQ. The V gene end was trimmed by 5 bases and the J gene end by 6 bases; junction bases not matched to a gene: 4. The CDR3 length is 13 residues.

The chain is built from TRBV5-6 and TRBJ2-3; possibly TRBD2 for D (5 bases). Germline V CDR1 and CDR2: SGHDT, YYEEEE. This CDR3 spans 13 amino acids. V was clipped by 4 bases and J by 0 bases, with 6 bases between them. CDR3 DNA sequence: TGTGCCAGCAGCGAGGGTAGCACAGATACGCAGTATTTT. As protein: CASSEGSTDTQYF. Based on the CDR3 plus reference TRBV5-6 and TRBJ2-3, the full variable domain is DAGVTQSPTHLIKTRGQQVTLRCSPKSGHDTVSWYQQALGQGPQFIFQYYEEEERQRGNFPDRFSGHQFPNYSSELNVNALLLGDSALYLCASSEGSTDTQYFGPGTRLTVL.

The gene calls are TRBV5-4 and TRBJ2-1, with 12 bases that match TRBD1. This CDR3 has 16 amino acids. The V gene's germline CDR1 is SGHNT and CDR2 YYREEE (reference sequence). Trimming took 4 bases from V and 9 from J; bases not matched to a gene: 11. The CDR3 sequence: CASSTWDRGQGSEQFF. The CDR3 DNA follows: TGTGCCAGCAGCACTTGGGACAGGGGGCAGGGAAGTGAGCAGTTCTTC.

The chain employs TRBV9 and TRBJ1-1; D not certain. The CDR3 loop spans 14 amino acids. In germline, CDR1 is SGDLS, CDR2 YYNGEE. V dropped 0 bases and J dropped 4 bases, with 10 bases sitting between them. The CDR3 spells CASSVGSGTTEAFF. CDR3 bases: TGTGCCAGCAGCGTAGGTTCCGGTACCACTGAAGCTTTCTTT.

The chain is built from TRBV19 and TRBJ1-5; no reliable D call. Germline assignment: CDR1 LNHDA and CDR2 SQIVND (reference sequence). With 5 bases removed from V and 4 bases from J, the gap between germline ends came to 9 bases. The CDR3 is 13 amino acids. CDR3 region: CASSPTGNQPQHF. The CDR3 DNA reads as TGTGCCAGTAGTCCGACGGGGAATCAGCCCCAGCATTTT.

Here the CDR3 reads CASSLGGGGFNEQFF. CDR3 coding DNA: TGTGCCAGCAGCTTAGGAGGCGGGGGGTTCAATGAGCAGTTCTTC. The gene calls are TRBV7-2 and TRBJ2-1; TRBD2 aligns across 8 bases. This CDR3 region has 15 residues. V shed 1 base and J 6 bases; nucleotides not matched to a gene: 5. Germline V gene sequence: CDR1 SGHTA, CDR2 FQGNSA.

The chain recombines TRBV6-7 with TRBJ2-1, with D possibly TRBD2 on 6 matching bases. TRBV6-7 belongs to the ORF category, with a function that is uncertain. V was shortened by 2 bases and J by 8 bases, with 16 bases between the two germline ends. This CDR3 spans 15 amino acids. The CDR3 is CASSYRTTKRDEQFF. CDR3 in DNA: TGTGCCAGCAGTTACCGGACTACTAAGAGGGATGAGCAGTTCTTC.

This rearrangement joins TRBV4-3 to TRBJ2-5; TRBD2 matches 9 bases. With V trimmed by 0 bases and J by 5 bases, 13 bases remained unmatched. This CDR3 is built from 18 residues. Germline V gene data show CDR1 as LGHNA and CDR2 as YSLEER. The CDR3 region is CASSQERASSGGVETQYF. CDR3 in DNA: TGCGCCAGCAGCCAAGAGAGGGCGAGTAGCGGGGGTGTGGAGACCCAGTACTTC.

The chain uses TRBV21-1 and TRBJ1-1; the table's TRBD1 call for D was not verified on the DNA. TRBV21-1 has pseudogene status. The CDR3 length is 14 residues. CDR3 sequence: CASSRDRENTEAFF. The CDR3 bases are TGTGCCAGCAGCAGGGACAGGGAGAACACTGAAGCTTTCTTT.

V and J are TRBV29-1 and TRBJ1-1; D is unclear. Trimming left V 5 bases short and J 3 bases short, with 16 bases between. The CDR3 sequence is 14 residues long. CDR1 and CDR2 from the germline V gene are SQVTM and ANQGSEA. In DNA form, the CDR3 reads TGCAGCGTTCTTCCCAGACCCGGGGACACTGAAGCTTTCTTT. Encoded protein: CSVLPRPGDTEAFF. Filled out from reference TRBV29-1 and TRBJ1-1, the complete variable domain reads SAVISQKPSRDICQRGTSLTIQCQVDSQVTMMFWYRQQPGQSLTLIATANQGSEATYESGFVIDKFPISRPNLTFSTLTVSNMSPEDSSIYLCSVLPRPGDTEAFFGQGTRLTVV.

V and J are TRBV5-1 and TRBJ1-2; the match to TRBD1 covers 12 bases. Losses at the gene ends were 6 bases for V and 7 bases for J; bases not matched to a gene: 13. This CDR3 spans 16 amino acids. Germline V gives CDR1 SGHRS, CDR2 YFSETQ. This CDR3 reads CASNPYRGQGASGYTF. The CDR3 DNA reads as TGCGCCAGCAACCCGTATCGGGGACAGGGGGCTTCTGGCTACACCTTC.

The chain recombines TRBV28 with TRBJ1-4; 8 positions match TRBD1. Germline loops: CDR1 MDHEN, CDR2 SYDVKM. J gave up 8 bases and V 5 bases, and 13 bases lay outside the gene matches. This CDR3 contains 16 residues. The CDR3 protein is CASSQDRARRGEKLFF. The DNA of the CDR3 is TGTGCCAGCAGTCAGGACAGGGCCCGAAGAGGGGAAAAACTGTTTTTT.

The chain carries TRBV27 and TRBJ2-2; D possibly corresponds to TRBD1 (6 bases). CDR1 and CDR2 from the germline V gene are MNHEY and SMNVEV (reference sequence). This CDR3 comprises 19 residues. V was shortened by 5 bases and J by 2 bases, with 24 bases between the two germline ends. CDR3 nucleotides: TGTGCCAGCAGTCGTATGGCTGGGGCTAGGACAGAAAACACCGGGGAGCTGTTTTTT. Translated, it gives CASSRMAGARTENTGELFF.